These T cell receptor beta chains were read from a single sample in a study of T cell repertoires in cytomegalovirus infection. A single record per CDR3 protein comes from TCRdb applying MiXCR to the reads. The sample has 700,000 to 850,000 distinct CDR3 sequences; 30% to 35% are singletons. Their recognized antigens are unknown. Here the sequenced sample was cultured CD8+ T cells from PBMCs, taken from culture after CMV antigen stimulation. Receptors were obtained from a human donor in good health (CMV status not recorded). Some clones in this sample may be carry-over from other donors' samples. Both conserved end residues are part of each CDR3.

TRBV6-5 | CASRPGPQELFF
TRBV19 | CASSLGGFDTIYF
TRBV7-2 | CASSLSAGVPYEQYF
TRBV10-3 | CAITITGQGDPTPRVSSTDTQYF
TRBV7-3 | CASSAKPGQGHNEQFF
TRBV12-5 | CASAFSSGPYGYTF
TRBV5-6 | CASSLGTRVHEQFF
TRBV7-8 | CASSLGVRAGGSKTQYF
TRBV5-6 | CASSRNRGGFSGANVLTF
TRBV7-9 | CASSEKYNNEQFF
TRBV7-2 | CASSLAQIARSLEAFF
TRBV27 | CASTQLVTERGTQYF
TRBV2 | CASSQLDRTYGYTF
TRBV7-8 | CASSYPPVADTQYF
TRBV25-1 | CASSTGLEDGYTF
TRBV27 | CASREPGPFGTEAFF
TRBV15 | CATSRPLQGSGNTIYF
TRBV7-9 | CASSFPGQGPDTQYF
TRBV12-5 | CASGWDEQFF
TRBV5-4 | CASSLAQGKLSEQFF
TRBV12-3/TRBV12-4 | CASSHTDSSYEQYF
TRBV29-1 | CSVEDRGAGEQYF
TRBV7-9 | CASSQVGRNSYNEQFF
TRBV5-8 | CASSLGRGFRTEAFF
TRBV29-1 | CSVCLAGVTEAFF
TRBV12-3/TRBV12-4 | CASRPDGLYMNTEAFF
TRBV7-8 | CASSLAKVNTEAFF
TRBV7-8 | CASSFRLTETQYF
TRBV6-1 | CASSEALNPGQGAAEQYF
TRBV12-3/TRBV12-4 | CASSRTAGEAFF
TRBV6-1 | CASSDRGRGNTEAFF
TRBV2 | CASSAPTVPETQYF
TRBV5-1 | CASSLGGSDRAVSYGYTF
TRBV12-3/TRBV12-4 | CASSFVIADRVVSGANVLTF
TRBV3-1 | CASSQEVRIQRAGELFF
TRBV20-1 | CSAPNGGRYNEQFF
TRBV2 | CASTQVGLAFGEQFF
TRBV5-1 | CASSLVLRDGYTF
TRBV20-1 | CSARDLSGGIYEQYF
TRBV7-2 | CASSLFPDRNYEQYF
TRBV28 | CASSFRGHAAEAFF
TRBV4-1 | CASSQEFSYNSPLHF
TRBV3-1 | CASSQDRRVTGELFF
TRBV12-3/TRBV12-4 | CASSSPGPQHF
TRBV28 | CASSFKLLYGYTF
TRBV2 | CAIPGTGRNDEQFF
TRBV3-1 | CASSQESRTGFSDGYTF
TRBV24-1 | CATSDSQNTGELFF
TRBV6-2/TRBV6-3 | CASSSIPRAGVNSPLHF
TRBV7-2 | CASSLSAGGYQETQYF
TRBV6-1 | CASRLGPTGELFF
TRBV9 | CASSVAGVRTEAFF
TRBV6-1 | CASTRAQVNQPQHF